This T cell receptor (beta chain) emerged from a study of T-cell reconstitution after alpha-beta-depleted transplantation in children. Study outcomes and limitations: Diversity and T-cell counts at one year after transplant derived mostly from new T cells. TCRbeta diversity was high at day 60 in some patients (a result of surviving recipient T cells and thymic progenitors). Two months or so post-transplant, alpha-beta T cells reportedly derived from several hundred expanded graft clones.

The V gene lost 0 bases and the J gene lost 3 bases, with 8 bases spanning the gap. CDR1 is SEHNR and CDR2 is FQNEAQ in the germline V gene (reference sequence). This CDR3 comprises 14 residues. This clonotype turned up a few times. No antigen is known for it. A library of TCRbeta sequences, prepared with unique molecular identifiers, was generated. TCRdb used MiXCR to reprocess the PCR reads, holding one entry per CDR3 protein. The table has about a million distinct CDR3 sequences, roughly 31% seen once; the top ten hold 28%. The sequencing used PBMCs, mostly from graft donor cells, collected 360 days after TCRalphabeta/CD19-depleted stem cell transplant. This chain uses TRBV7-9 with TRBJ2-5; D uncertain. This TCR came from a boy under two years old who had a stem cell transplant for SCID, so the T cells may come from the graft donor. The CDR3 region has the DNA TGTGCCAGCAGCTTAGCGGGGTGGAAAGAGACCCAGTACTTC. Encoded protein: CASSLAGWKETQYF.